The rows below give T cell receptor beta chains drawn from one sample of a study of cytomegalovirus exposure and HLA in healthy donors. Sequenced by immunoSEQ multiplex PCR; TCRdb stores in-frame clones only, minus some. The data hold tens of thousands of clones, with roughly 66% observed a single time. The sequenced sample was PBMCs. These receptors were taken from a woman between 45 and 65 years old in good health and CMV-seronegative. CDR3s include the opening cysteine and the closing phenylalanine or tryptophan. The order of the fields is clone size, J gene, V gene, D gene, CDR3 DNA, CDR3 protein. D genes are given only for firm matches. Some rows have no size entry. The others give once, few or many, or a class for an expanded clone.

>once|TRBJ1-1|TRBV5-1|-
TGCGCCAGCGCCCTCCGGGGAGCGAACACTGAGGCTTTCTTT
CASALRGANTEAFF
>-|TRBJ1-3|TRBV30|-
TGTGCCTGGAATGGAGTGGACACCTCTGGAAACACCATATATTTT
CAWNGVDTSGNTIYF
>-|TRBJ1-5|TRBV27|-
TGTGCCAGCAGTAGCTGGTCGACTTCTAATCAGCCCCAGCATTTT
CASSSWSTSNQPQHF
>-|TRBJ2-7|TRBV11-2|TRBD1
TGTGCCAGCAGCGCCGGGACAGGGGGTATGTACGAGCAGTACTTC
CASSAGTGGMYEQYF
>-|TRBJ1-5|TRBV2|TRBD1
TGTGCCAGCAGTGAAAGACAGGGCATTATAAAGCCCCAGCATTTT
CASSERQGIIKPQHF
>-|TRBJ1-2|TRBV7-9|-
TGTGCCAGCAGCCCCCGGACAGATGGCTACACCTTC
CASSPRTDGYTF
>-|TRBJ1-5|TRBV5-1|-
TGCGCCAGCTGTCGGGACTTAGATCAGCCCCAGCATTTT
CASCRDLDQPQHF
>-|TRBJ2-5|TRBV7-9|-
TGTGCCAGCAGTTTCAGGGCCGGAGAGACCCAGTACTTC
CASSFRAGETQYF
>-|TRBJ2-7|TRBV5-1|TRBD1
TGCGCCAGCAGCTTGGGTAGGGGGCGTTACGAGCAGTACTTC
CASSLGRGRYEQYF
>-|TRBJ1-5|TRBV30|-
TGTGCCTGGGAACAGGGAGCTGGTCAGCCCCAGCATTTT
CAWEQGAGQPQHF
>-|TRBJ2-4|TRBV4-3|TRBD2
TGCGTCAGCAGCCAAGATGTGAGCGGGAGGGCCAAAAACATTCAGTACTTC
CVSSQDVSGRAKNIQYF
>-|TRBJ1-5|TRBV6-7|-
TGTGCCAGCAGTTACTCCCAAGGCAGGGAAAACTATAGCAATCAGCCCCAGCATTTT
CASSYSQGRENYSNQPQHF
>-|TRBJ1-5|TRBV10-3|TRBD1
TGTGCCATCAGTGAGGGGACAGTGAGCAATCAGCCCCAGCATTTT
CAISEGTVSNQPQHF